These 5 T cell receptor beta chains originate from one sample sequenced in a study of OX40 agonist ivuxolimab in advanced cancers. Libraries were prepared by immunoSEQ multiplex PCR; TCRdb keeps only in-frame clonotypes and omits some of them. This table holds 68,000 or so clones, more than 85% found once. Sequencing used CD4+ or CD8+ T cells sorted from blood, obtained in a trial of the OX40 agonist ivuxolimab. The source of these receptors is an adult with an advanced solid tumor such as melanoma, head and neck, liver or kidney cancer.

The chain has TRBV5-4 and TRBJ2-3; the D is unclear. There are 15 residues in the CDR3. Looked up from germline, CDR1 is SGHNT and CDR2 is YYREEE (reference sequence). Deletions cut 0 bases from V and 1 base from J, with 9 bases between. CDR3 sequence (DNA): TGTGCCAGCAGCTTGGTTCACAGCCGCACAGATACGCAGTATTTT. This translates into CASSLVHSRTDTQYF.

The chain links TRBV6-1 to TRBJ2-6; 8 bases agree with TRBD1. The germline CDR1 and CDR2 sequences are MNHNS and SASEGT. Trimming removed 7 bases from V and 2 bases from J; junction bases left unmatched: 4. CDR3 length: 15 amino acids. The CDR3 DNA reads TGTGCCAGCAACTCACAGGGGGCTGGGGCCAACGTCCTGACTTTC. Residues: CASNSQGAGANVLTF.

The gene calls are TRBV5-1 and TRBJ1-6, with 7 bases identical to TRBD1. Trimming removed 0 bases from V and 11 bases from J; junction bases left unmatched: 5. CDR1 and CDR2 (germline): SGHRS, YFSETQ. The CDR3 has 14 amino acids. DNA of the CDR3: TGCGCCAGCAGCTTGGACGGACAGGATACACCCCTCCACTTT. Translating gives CASSLDGQDTPLHF.

The chain uses TRBV6-5 and TRBJ1-2; no clear D gene. Trimming removed 4 bases from V and 3 bases from J, with 9 bases in between. The CDR3 sequence is 13 residues long. CDR1 MNHEY and CDR2 SVGAGI come from the germline V gene. CDR3 bases: TGTGCCAGCAGTTTTGGCAGAGACTATGGCTACACCTTC. Translation gives CASSFGRDYGYTF.

The table lists this clone with a count of one. In DNA, the CDR3 is TGTGCCAGCAGGGGGCAGGGTTCCGTCAGTGAAGCTTTCTTT. It yields the protein CASRGQGSVSEAFF. This chain joins TRBV25-1 and TRBJ1-1; tentatively, D is TRBD1 (5 bases). Trimming removed 6 bases at V and 7 bases at J, with 18 bases between. CDR3 length: 14 amino acids. Germline CDR1 MGHDK, CDR2 SYGVNS.